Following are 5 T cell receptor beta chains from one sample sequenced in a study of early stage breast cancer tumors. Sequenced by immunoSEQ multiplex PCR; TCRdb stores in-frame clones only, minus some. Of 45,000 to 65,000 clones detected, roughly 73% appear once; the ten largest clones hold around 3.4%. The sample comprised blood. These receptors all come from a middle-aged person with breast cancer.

The chain's CDR3 is CASHTVYGYTF. DNA for the CDR3: TGTGCCAGCCACACGGTATATGGCTACACCTTC. The chain is built from TRBV19 and TRBJ1-2; D not certain. V shed 9 bases and J shed 5 bases, with 10 bases lying between them. This CDR3 has 11 residues. CDR1 is LNHDA and CDR2 is SQIVND in the germline V gene (reference sequence).

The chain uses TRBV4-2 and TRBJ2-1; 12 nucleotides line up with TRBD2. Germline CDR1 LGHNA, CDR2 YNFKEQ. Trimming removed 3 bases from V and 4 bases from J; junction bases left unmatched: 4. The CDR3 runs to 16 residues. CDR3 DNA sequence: TGTGCCAGCAGCCAGGAGCTAGCGGGAGGGTACAATGAGCAGTTCTTC. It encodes CASSQELAGGYNEQFF.

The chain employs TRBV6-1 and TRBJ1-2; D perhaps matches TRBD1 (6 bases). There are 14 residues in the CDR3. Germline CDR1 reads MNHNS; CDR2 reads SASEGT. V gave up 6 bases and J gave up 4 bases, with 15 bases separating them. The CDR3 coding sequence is TGTGCCAGCAGGGAACAGGGCCGCAGCTATGGCTACACCTTC. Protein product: CASREQGRSYGYTF.

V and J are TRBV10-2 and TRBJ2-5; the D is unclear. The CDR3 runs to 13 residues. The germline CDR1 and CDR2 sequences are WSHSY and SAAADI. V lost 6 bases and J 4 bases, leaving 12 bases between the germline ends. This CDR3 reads CASRPPNTETQYF. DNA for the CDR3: TGCGCCAGCAGGCCGCCCAATACAGAGACCCAGTACTTC.

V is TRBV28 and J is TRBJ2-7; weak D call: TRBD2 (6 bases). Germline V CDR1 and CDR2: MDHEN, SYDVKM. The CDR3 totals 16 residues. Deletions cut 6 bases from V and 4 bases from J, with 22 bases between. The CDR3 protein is CASSTSRGAGGYEQYF. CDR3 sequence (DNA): TGTGCCAGCAGCACCTCGAGGGGTGCTGGAGGGTACGAGCAGTACTTC.